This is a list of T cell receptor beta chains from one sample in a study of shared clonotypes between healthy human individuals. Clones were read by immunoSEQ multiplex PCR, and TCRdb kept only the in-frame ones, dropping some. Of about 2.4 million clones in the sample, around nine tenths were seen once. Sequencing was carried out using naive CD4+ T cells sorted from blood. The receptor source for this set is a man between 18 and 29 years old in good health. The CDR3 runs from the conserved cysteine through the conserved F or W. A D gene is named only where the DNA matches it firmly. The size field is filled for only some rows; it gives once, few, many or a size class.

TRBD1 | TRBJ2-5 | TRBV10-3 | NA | TGTGCCATCAGTGACTGGGACAGACCCAAAGAGACCCAGTACTTC | CAISDWDRPKETQYF
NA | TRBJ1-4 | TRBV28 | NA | TGTGCCAGCAGTATCGACAGTTCTCTAATAGGGCAACTGTTTTTT | CASSIDSSLIGQLFF
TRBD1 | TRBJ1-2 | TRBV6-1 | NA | TGTGCCGTACACAGGGGATACCTCTATGGCTACACCTTC | CAVHRGYLYGYTF
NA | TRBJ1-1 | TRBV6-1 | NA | TGTGCCAGCAGTGACGGAAGGGCGCACACTGAAGCTTTCTTT | CASSDGRAHTEAFF
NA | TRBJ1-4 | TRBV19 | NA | TGTGCCAGTAGAGGTCCCCGCACCGTGTTTTTT | CASRGPRTVFF
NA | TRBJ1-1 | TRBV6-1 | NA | TGTGCCAGTTCAATTGGGAGGGAGAACACTGAAGCTTTCTTT | CASSIGRENTEAFF
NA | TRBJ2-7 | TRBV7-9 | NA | TGTGCCAGCAGCTTATATCCGAAGGGGTACGAGCAGTACTTC | CASSLYPKGYEQYF
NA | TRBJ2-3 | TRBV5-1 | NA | TGCGCCAGCAGCTTGGACGGGACGGCATCGGATACGCAGTATTTT | CASSLDGTASDTQYF
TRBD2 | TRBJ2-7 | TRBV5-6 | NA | TGTGCCAGCAGCTACGGGCGGGGGGCAGGTGAGCAGTACTTC | CASSYGRGAGEQYF
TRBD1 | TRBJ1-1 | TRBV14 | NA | TGTGCCAGCAGCCCTTACACCGGGACAGCTAACACTGAAGCTTTCTTT | CASSPYTGTANTEAFF
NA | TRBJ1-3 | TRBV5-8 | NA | TGTGCCAGCAGCAGGGGGGTCTTCAGCTCTGGAAACACCATATATTTT | CASSRGVFSSGNTIYF
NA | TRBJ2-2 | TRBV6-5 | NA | TGTGCCAGCAGTTACTCGCGGGGGCTGGGCACCGGGGAGCTGTTTTTT | CASSYSRGLGTGELFF
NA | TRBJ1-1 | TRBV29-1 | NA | TGCAGCGTGGCCGGGATGACTGAAGCTTTCTTT | CSVAGMTEAFF
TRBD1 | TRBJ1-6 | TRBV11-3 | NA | TGTGCCAGCAGCCCAGGGGGACAGCTAGATAATTCACCCCTCCACTTT | CASSPGGQLDNSPLHF
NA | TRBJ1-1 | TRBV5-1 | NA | TGCGCCAGCAGCTTGGCCGGAGGGGAAACTGAAGCTTTCTTT | CASSLAGGETEAFF
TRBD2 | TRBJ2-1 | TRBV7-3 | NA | TGTGCCAGCAGCTTAGAAAGTCAGGGAGGGTGGGGTGAGCAGTTCTTC | CASSLESQGGWGEQFF
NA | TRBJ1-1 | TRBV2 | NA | TGTGCCAGCAGTCGACAGTGGCTCAACACTGAAGCTTTCTTT | CASSRQWLNTEAFF
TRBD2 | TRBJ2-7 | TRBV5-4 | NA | TGTGCCAGCAGGCCGGGGGATGCGGGAGGTTACGAGCAGTACTTC | CASRPGDAGGYEQYF
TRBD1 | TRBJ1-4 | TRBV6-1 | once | TGTGCCAGCAGTGAACCGGGACAGGGTAGGATGGGTGATGAAAAACTGTTTTTT | CASSEPGQGRMGDEKLFF
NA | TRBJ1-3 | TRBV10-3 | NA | TGTGCCATCAGTGCGGCAGGGGCATTGGAAAACACCATATATTTT | CAISAAGALENTIYF
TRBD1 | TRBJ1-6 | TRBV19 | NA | TGTGCCAGTAGTACGACAGGGGGCGACTCACCCCTCCACTTT | CASSTTGGDSPLHF
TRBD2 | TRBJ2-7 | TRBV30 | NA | TGTGCCTGGGATCCCTCAGTAGTGAGCGGGGGGAGATCCTACGAGCAGTACTTC | CAWDPSVVSGGRSYEQYF